The rows below give T cell receptor beta chains drawn from one sample of a study of blood T cell repertoires in COVID-19. Only in-frame clones appear in the TCRdb table, and some are missing; sequencing was by immunoSEQ multiplex PCR. The sample yields some 38,000 clones, 78% seen once. Sequenced: peripheral blood. The receptors shown here come from a man in his 70s with acute or convalescent COVID-19. CDR3s include the opening cysteine and the closing phenylalanine or tryptophan. The order of the fields is V gene, clone size, J gene, D gene, CDR3 DNA, CDR3 protein. D genes are given only for firm matches. The size of a clone is reported for some rows only, either as once, few or many, or as a class for expanded clones.

TRBV29-1	.	TRBJ1-2	TRBD1	TGCAGCGTTGATTGGACAGGTGCTTATGGCTACACCTTC	CSVDWTGAYGYTF
TRBV27	.	TRBJ1-4	.	TGTGCCAGCAGTTCGAGGGTGTCGTTTTACTATGATGAAAAACTGTTTTTT	CASSSRVSFYYDEKLFF
TRBV3-1/TRBV3-2	.	TRBJ2-7	.	TGTGCCAGCAGTCACCGCGGGCCGCAGTACTTC	CASSHRGPQYF
TRBV12-3/TRBV12-4	.	TRBJ1-1	.	TGTGCCAGCAGTTTGGGGGGAATCGCTGAAGCTTTCTTT	CASSLGGIAEAFF
TRBV24-1	once	TRBJ2-5	.	TGTGCCACCAGTCCTCAGAACCAAGAGACCCAGTACTTC	CATSPQNQETQYF
TRBV2	few	TRBJ1-1	TRBD1	TGTGCCAGCAGTGAAGCCGAAGTGACAGGGGCAGCTTTCTTT	CASSEAEVTGAAFF
TRBV19	few	TRBJ2-1	TRBD1	TGTGCCAGTTCCAGGACAGGGTTGGTCGAGCAGTTCTTC	CASSRTGLVEQFF
TRBV6-5	.	TRBJ2-7	.	TGTGCCAGCAAGAGGGGACAAACCTACGAGCAGTACTTC	CASKRGQTYEQYF
TRBV29-1	.	TRBJ1-2	TRBD1	TGCAGCGTCCCCCGGGACAGGGCGATTGGCTACACCTTC	CSVPRDRAIGYTF
TRBV30	.	TRBJ1-1	.	TGTGCCTGGACCTTAGGCCTACCGGGAAACACTGAAGCTTTCTTT	CAWTLGLPGNTEAFF
TRBV6-6	few	TRBJ2-3	.	TGTGCCAGCAGTTTGACAGTCACAGATACGCAGTATTTT	CASSLTVTDTQYF